The 25 T cell receptor beta chains listed next were all sequenced from one sample in a study of T cell repertoires in cytomegalovirus infection. The antigens of these receptors remain unknown. TCRdb passed the reads through MiXCR, listing each CDR3 protein once. The table lists about 350,000 distinct CDR3 sequences, 34% of them singletons. This material consisted of cultured PBMCs, taken from culture after CMV antigen stimulation. All receptors come from a human donor in good health (CMV status not recorded). Some clones in this sample may be carry-over from other donors' samples.

This clonotype was seen repeatedly, ten times or more. V is TRBV12-3 or TRBV12-4 and J is TRBJ2-7; D not certain. The CDR3 spans 13 residues. The V end lost 2 bases, the J end lost 4 bases, and 9 bases lay between the germline ends. CDR3 sequence: CASSLQKRYEQYF. As DNA, the CDR3 is TGTGCCAGCAGTTTACAGAAGAGATACGAGCAGTACTTC.

This clonotype was observed a handful of times. The chain couples TRBV5-4 to TRBJ1-1; D is undetermined. CDR1 is SGHNT and CDR2 is YYREEE in the germline V gene (reference sequence). V was cut by 0 bases and J by 3 bases, with 15 bases left in between. The CDR3 sequence is 16 residues long. The DNA for the CDR3 is TGTGCCAGCAGCTTGGCCGGAGGGTATAGAGACACTGAAGCTTTCTTT. Translation: CASSLAGGYRDTEAFF.

This clonotype has more than one count but fewer than ten. J is TRBJ2-3 and V is TRBV12-3 or TRBV12-4, with 9 bases aligning to TRBD2. Germline trimming cut 5 bases from V and 0 bases from J; bases unmatched to any gene: 6. This CDR3 comprises 16 residues. The CDR3 coding sequence is TGTGCCAGCAGTATCACTAGCGGGTATAGCACAGATACGCAGTATTTT. This translates into CASSITSGYSTDTQYF.

The chain employs TRBV7-8 and TRBJ1-2; 7 positions match TRBD1. J was trimmed by 8 bases and V by 5 bases; bases with no gene match: 8. Per the germline V gene, CDR1 is SGHVS and CDR2 is FQNEAQ. The CDR3 totals 13 residues. The CDR3 coding sequence is TGTGCCAGCAGCGCGACAGGGAGAGAAGGCTACACCTTC. This sequence encodes CASSATGREGYTF. Full variable domain (remainder filled in from reference TRBV7-8 and TRBJ1-2): GAGVSQSPRYKVAKRGQDVALRCDPISGHVSLFWYQQALGQGPEFLTYFQNEAQLDKSGLPSDRFFAERPEGSVSTLKIQRTQQEDSAVYLCASSATGREGYTFGSGTRLTVV.

The chain combines TRBV2 with TRBJ2-1; 14 bases are shared with TRBD2. V was clipped by 8 bases and J by 3 bases; unmatched bases: 3. This CDR3 region has 15 residues. Germline V gives CDR1 SNHLY, CDR2 FYNNEI. The CDR3 region has the DNA TGTGCCAGCCAGGGACTAGCGGGAGTCTACAATGAGCAGTTCTTC. It specifies CASQGLAGVYNEQFF.

V usage is TRBV19 and J usage is TRBJ2-5, with 9 bases matching TRBD1. Germline V CDR1 and CDR2: LNHDA, SQIVND (reference sequence). This CDR3 spans 14 amino acids. Trimming took 2 bases from V and 3 from J; bases not matched to a gene: 1. The CDR3 loop is CASSIWTGEETQYF. The CDR3 region has the DNA TGTGCCAGTAGTATATGGACAGGGGAAGAGACCCAGTACTTC.

This clonotype was counted between two and nine times. The chain carries TRBV4-1 and TRBJ2-7; D unresolved. The CDR3 has 14 residues. The germline V and J ends were trimmed by 2 bases and 1 base, with 9 bases remaining between them. CDR1 MGHRA and CDR2 YSYEKL come from the germline V gene. DNA for the CDR3: TGCGCCAGCAGCCAACCAAGGAGATCCTACGAGCAGTACTTC. Translated, it gives CASSQPRRSYEQYF.

The rearrangement joins TRBV10-3 to TRBJ2-1; no reliable D call. Per the germline V gene, CDR1 is ENHRY and CDR2 is SYGVKD. This CDR3 region has 14 residues. V was trimmed by 8 bases and J by 8 bases, leaving 19 bases between them. DNA for the CDR3: TGTGCCATCGGCCGCGGAGACGCTGGTTATGAGCAGTTCTTC. Its protein is CAIGRGDAGYEQFF.

This clonotype was seen a handful of times. V gene TRBV7-6 combines with J gene TRBJ2-7; TRBD2 matches at 7 bases. There are 15 residues in the CDR3. The germline V gene encodes CDR1 SGHVS and CDR2 FNYEAQ. After removal of 1 base from V and 1 base from J, the junction contained 4 bases not matched to a gene. CDR3 sequence (DNA): TGTGCCAGCAGCTTAGGGGAGGGGTGGTCCTACGAGCAGTACTTC. Translated, it gives CASSLGEGWSYEQYF.

With respect to this clonotype: A much more abundant neighbour one base away suggests this may be a read error. The V and J genes are TRBV7-2 and TRBJ2-6, with D perhaps TRBD1 (6 bases). Germline values: CDR1 SGHTA, CDR2 FQGNSA. The CDR3 length is 17 residues. The V and J ends lost 0 bases and 4 bases respectively, with 13 bases between them. In DNA, the CDR3 is TGTGCCAGCAGCTTAGCGGGGACACAGATGGGGGCCAACGTCCTGACTTTC. Its protein is CASSLAGTQMGANVLTF.

This chain links TRBV28 with TRBJ1-2; tentative D call: TRBD1 (6 bases). V was shortened by 6 bases and J by 8 bases, with 22 bases between the two germline ends. CDR3 size: 15 residues. Looked up from germline, CDR1 is MDHEN and CDR2 is SYDVKM. CDR3 in DNA: TGTGCCAGCAGCGTCTGGGACATCGCCGGGCTGGGCTACACCTTC. It translates to CASSVWDIAGLGYTF.

This clonotype was counted ten times or more. The chain uses TRBV9 and TRBJ2-1, with D possibly matching TRBD2 (6 bases). The CDR3 consists of 15 residues. Germline V lookup: CDR1 SGDLS, CDR2 YYNGEE. Trimming removed 7 bases from V and 7 bases from J, with 21 bases in between. In DNA, the CDR3 is TGTGCCAGCGCGAAAGGTAGGGGAGGCCGGAATGAGCAGTTCTTC. The encoded protein is CASAKGRGGRNEQFF.

In this sample, this clonotype turned up many times. The chain employs TRBV7-2 and TRBJ2-5, with D possibly being TRBD1 (6 bases). With 5 bases removed from V and 4 bases from J, the gap between germline ends came to 17 bases. CDR1 is SGHTA and CDR2 is FQGNSA in the germline V gene. This CDR3 spans 15 amino acids. CDR3 amino acids: CASSPQGSRVETQYF. CDR3 DNA sequence: TGTGCCAGCAGCCCTCAGGGGTCGAGGGTAGAGACCCAGTACTTC.

This clonotype occurred many times. The rearrangement uses TRBV7-2 and TRBJ2-1; 8 bases agree with TRBD2. Germline V gene sequence: CDR1 SGHTA, CDR2 FQGNSA. The V segment lost 5 bases and the J segment 3 bases; nucleotides outside the gene matches: 3. This CDR3 has 14 residues. CDR3 protein: CASSPGLDYNEQFF. For the CDR3, the DNA is TGTGCCAGCAGCCCGGGACTAGACTACAATGAGCAGTTCTTC.

This clonotype was recorded a few times. The rearrangement uses TRBV12-3 or TRBV12-4 and TRBJ1-2, with no clear D. This CDR3 contains 15 residues. The V and J ends lost 4 bases and 4 bases respectively, with 16 bases between them. CDR3 sequence reads: CASSSQLSASYGYTF. The CDR3 DNA sequence: TGTGCCAGCAGTTCCCAGCTAAGTGCTTCCTATGGCTACACCTTC.

This clonotype has at least ten counts. The chain uses TRBV27 and TRBJ2-2, with 8 bases fitting TRBD2. The V gene's germline CDR1 is MNHEY and CDR2 SMNVEV (reference sequence). The V segment lost 3 bases and the J segment 1 base; nucleotides outside the gene matches: 4. CDR3 length: 16 residues. In DNA form, the CDR3 reads TGTGCCAGCAGTTTTTATAGCGGGGTGAACACCGGGGAGCTGTTTTTT. Translation: CASSFYSGVNTGELFF.

A few counts support this clonotype. V and J are TRBV28 and TRBJ1-1; D possibly corresponds to TRBD1 (6 bases). The CDR3 is made up of 14 amino acids. V lost 2 bases and J lost 4, with 11 bases in between. Germline CDR1 is MDHEN and CDR2 is SYDVKM. CDR3: CASSLGRGGTEAFF. The DNA for the CDR3 is TGTGCCAGCAGTTTAGGCAGGGGAGGCACTGAAGCTTTCTTT.

This chain joins TRBV6-5 and TRBJ1-3; 9 nucleotides match TRBD1. There are 18 residues in the CDR3. Trimming took 2 bases from V and 5 from J; bases not matched to a gene: 13. Germline V gene sequence: CDR1 MNHEY, CDR2 SVGAGI. CDR3 sequence reads: CASSYLTPGQGRRNTIYF. CDR3 bases: TGTGCCAGCAGTTACCTCACTCCGGGACAGGGACGCAGAAACACCATATATTTT.

Written as DNA, the CDR3 is TGTGCCAGTAGTTTCGCGGGACTCGAAAAGACCCAGTACTTC. Its translation is CASSFAGLEKTQYF. This chain links TRBV19 with TRBJ2-5; maybe TRBD2 (6 bases). CDR3 length: 14 residues. The germline V gene has CDR1 LNHDA and CDR2 SQIVND (reference sequence). V was shortened by 5 bases and J by 6 bases, with 16 bases between the two germline ends.

This clonotype was seen just once. Its ends do not fully match the called genes, so a read error is possible. The chain carries TRBV7-6 and TRBJ2-1, with 7 bases matching TRBD2. Germline CDR1 SGHVS, CDR2 FNYEAQ. This CDR3 comprises 18 residues. CDR3: CARSLYPAERGPYNEQFF. CDR3 nucleotides: TGTGCCAGGAGCTTATACCCCGCGGAGCGGGGACCCTACAATGAGCAGTTCTTC.

As to this clonotype: Compared with germline, one end of the junction differs, possibly owing to a read error. The CDR3 sequence is CASTLELAGGTDTQYF. For the CDR3, the DNA is TGTGCCAGCACCTTAGAACTAGCGGGCGGCACAGATACGCAGTATTTT. The rearrangement links TRBV7-9 to TRBJ2-3; the match to TRBD2 covers 9 bases. This CDR3 region has 16 residues. The germline V gene has CDR1 SEHNR and CDR2 FQNEAQ (reference sequence).

V is TRBV7-6 and J is TRBJ2-1; D is unresolved. The CDR3 is 13 amino acids. Germline CDR1 is SGHVS and CDR2 is FNYEAQ. V was shortened by 5 bases and J by 6 bases, with 11 bases between the two germline ends. CDR3 loop: CASSGWKANEQFF. CDR3 DNA sequence: TGTGCCAGCAGCGGTTGGAAGGCCAATGAGCAGTTCTTC.

The rearrangement joins TRBV6-5 to TRBJ2-7; 8 bases line up with TRBD2. Germline lookup yields CDR1 MNHEY and CDR2 SVGAGI. V gave up 8 bases and J gave up 0 bases; unmatched junction bases: 6. CDR3 size: 14 residues. Here the CDR3 DNA reads TGTGCCAGCGCCCCGGGGGGGGGCTCCTACGAGCAGTACGTC. Translating gives CASAPGGGSYEQYV.

The chain employs TRBV6-7 and TRBJ1-2; D call uncertain. TRBV6-7 is assigned to the ORF class and has an uncertain function. The CDR3 totals 14 residues. Trimming shortened V by 7 bases and J by 2 bases, and 14 bases separated the two germline ends. The CDR3, as DNA: TGTGCCAGCAACCCCTCGGTCACGAACTATGGCTACACCTTC. Translating it yields CASNPSVTNYGYTF.

The sample holds many counts of this clonotype. DNA of the CDR3: TGTGCCAGCAGCTTAGTGGCTAACTCCTACAATGAGCAGTTCTTC. It yields the protein CASSLVANSYNEQFF. This rearrangement joins TRBV7-2 to TRBJ2-1; D uncertain. The CDR3 consists of 15 residues. Germline V lookup: CDR1 SGHTA, CDR2 FQGNSA. Trimming left V 1 base short and J 0 bases short, with 7 bases between.